The T cell receptor (beta chain) described here comes from a study of CD4 T cells in relation to SARS-CoV-2 and coronaviruses. Across the study: PBMCs were cultured with antigen for less than twelve days before TCR beta sequencing. No peptide or an HIV-1 Nef peptide pool served as negative control.

The unexposed donors gave CD4+ T cells in about 2011-2018, prior to COVID-19. CD4+ T cells were isolated from the cells after 10 days of culture. Study observations and caveats: Crossreactivity was assessed only for spike protein, not other viral proteins.

Clones were sequenced by immunoSEQ multiplex PCR, and TCRdb holds only the in-frame ones, with some missing. The sample includes under 30,000 clones, less than 80% of them seen just once. This clone is termed medium-sized. Antigen unknown. Germline V CDR1 and CDR2: LNHDA, SQIVND (reference sequence). This CDR3 region has 12 residues. The V and J ends lost 10 bases and 7 bases respectively, with 13 bases between them. Sequenced sample: CD4+ T cells from PBMCs, cultured in vitro. The chain uses TRBV19 and TRBJ1-4, with D unclear. The sequence derives from a human donor in good health. CDR3 bases: TGTGCCACAGGATGGGTTGGTGAAAAACTGTTTTTT. Its translation is CATGWVGEKLFF.